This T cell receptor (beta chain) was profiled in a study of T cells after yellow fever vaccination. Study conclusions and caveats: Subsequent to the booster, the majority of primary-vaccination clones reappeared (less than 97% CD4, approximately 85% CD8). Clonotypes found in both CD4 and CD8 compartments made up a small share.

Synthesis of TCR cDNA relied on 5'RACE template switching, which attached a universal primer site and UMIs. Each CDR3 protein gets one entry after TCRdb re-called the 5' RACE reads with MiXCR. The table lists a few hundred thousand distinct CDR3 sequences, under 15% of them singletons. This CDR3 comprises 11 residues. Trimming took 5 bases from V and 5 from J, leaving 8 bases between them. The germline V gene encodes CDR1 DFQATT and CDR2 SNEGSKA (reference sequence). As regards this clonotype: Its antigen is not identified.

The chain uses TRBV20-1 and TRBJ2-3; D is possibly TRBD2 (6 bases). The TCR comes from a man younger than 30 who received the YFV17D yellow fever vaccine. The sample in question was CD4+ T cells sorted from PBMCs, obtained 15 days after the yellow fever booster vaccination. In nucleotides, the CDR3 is TGCAGTGCTCCGCGGGGAGATACGCAGTATTTT. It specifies CSAPRGDTQYF.